Below, 19 T cell receptor beta chains from the same sample are listed, as sequenced in a study of human versus mouse CDR3 diversity and MHC coevolution. Generated by immunoSEQ multiplex PCR, the TCRdb table keeps only in-frame clones and is missing some. Among about 83,000 clones listed, around 92% were seen once. The source material was naive CD4+ T cells from blood. Subset here: CD45RO-negative CD62L-positive naive CD4 T cells. All receptors derive from a person aged 30 to 70 in good health.

The V gene is TRBV30, the J gene TRBJ2-3, with D possibly matching TRBD1 (7 bases). V was pared by 8 bases and J by 2 bases, with 14 bases between. The CDR3 is made up of 13 amino acids. The germline gives CDR1 GTSNPN, CDR2 SVGIG (reference sequence). The DNA of the CDR3 is TGTGCCCGCGGGACAGAGTTCACAGATACGCAGTATTTT. Translating gives CARGTEFTDTQYF.

The rearrangement uses TRBV4-1 and TRBJ1-4; D is perhaps TRBD1 (5 bases). Trimming took 1 base from V and 4 from J, leaving 19 bases between them. The germline gives CDR1 MGHRA, CDR2 YSYEKL. The CDR3 covers 18 residues. CDR3 residues: CASSQALTLTGLNEKLFF. The CDR3 region has the DNA TGCGCCAGCAGCCAAGCCCTGACATTAACAGGTCTTAATGAAAAACTGTTTTTT.

The table lists this clone with a count of one. The gene calls are TRBV7-2 and TRBJ1-5; D is perhaps TRBD1 (6 bases). CDR1 and CDR2 (germline): SGHTA, FQGNSA. The V and J ends lost 5 bases and 3 bases respectively, with 17 bases between them. The CDR3 is 16 amino acids. CDR3 nucleotides: TGTGCCAGCAGCCCGGTATACCAGGGGAACAATCAGCCCCAGCATTTT. It is translated as CASSPVYQGNNQPQHF.

The chain has TRBV6-1 and TRBJ2-7; 8 nucleotides line up with TRBD2. The CDR3 runs to 14 residues. Losses at the gene ends were 7 bases for V and 6 bases for J; bases not matched to a gene: 11. Germline V gene sequence: CDR1 MNHNS, CDR2 SASEGT. In DNA form, the CDR3 reads TGTGCCAGCAATACCGGGGGGGTAGGGGCCGAGCAGTACTTC. Its protein is CASNTGGVGAEQYF.

This sequence joins TRBV5-4 and TRBJ2-5, with 7 bases matching TRBD2. Unmatched junction bases numbered 2, after V lost 1 base and J lost 5 bases. This CDR3 comprises 13 residues. Germline CDR1 reads SGHNT; CDR2 reads YYREEE (reference sequence). CDR3 residues: CASSLKGGETQYF. CDR3 coding DNA: TGTGCCAGCAGCTTGAAGGGAGGGGAGACCCAGTACTTC.

J is TRBJ2-7 and V is TRBV19; no reliable D call. Germline loops: CDR1 LNHDA, CDR2 SQIVND (reference sequence). The CDR3 extends over 13 amino acids. Trimming stripped 1 base from V and 3 bases from J, with 7 bases between. CDR3 sequence: CASSIASDYEQYF. CDR3 sequence (DNA): TGTGCCAGTAGTATAGCCTCAGACTACGAGCAGTACTTC. The whole variable domain, filled in from reference TRBV19 and TRBJ2-7, reads DGGITQSPKYLFRKEGQNVTLSCEQNLNHDAMYWYRQDPGQGLRLIYYSQIVNDFQKGDIAEGYSVSREKKESFPLTVTSAQKNPTAFYLCASSIASDYEQYFGPGTRLTVT.

V is TRBV6-1 and J is TRBJ2-7, with D maybe TRBD1 (6 bases). Trimming stripped 6 bases from V and 4 bases from J, with 7 bases between. The CDR3 sequence is 11 residues long. The V gene's germline CDR1 is MNHNS and CDR2 SASEGT. The CDR3 protein is CASRQGYEQYF. The CDR3 DNA follows: TGTGCCAGCAGACAGGGATACGAGCAGTACTTC.

The chain joins TRBV6-5 to TRBJ2-1; 7 bases align to TRBD2. CDR3 size: 14 residues. Germline trimming cut 4 bases from V and 7 bases from J; bases unmatched to any gene: 7. Germline loops: CDR1 MNHEY, CDR2 SVGAGI. CDR3: CASSFGGSGNEQFF. As DNA, the CDR3 is TGTGCCAGCAGTTTCGGCGGGAGCGGGAATGAGCAGTTCTTC.

V and J are TRBV11-1 and TRBJ2-5; 7 bases match TRBD1. The DNA end is more similar to TRBJ2-7, so the J call may be wrong. This CDR3 is built from 14 residues. The V gene's germline CDR1 is SGHAT and CDR2 FQDESV (reference sequence). The CDR3 reads CASSPTRGSYEQYF. The CDR3 coding sequence is TGTGCCAGCAGCCCCACCAGGGGGTCCTACGAGCAGTACTTC.

V and J are TRBV5-1 and TRBJ1-3; weak D call: TRBD1 (5 bases). V was cut by 1 base and J by 8 bases, with 10 bases left in between. The CDR3 has 13 amino acids. CDR1 is SGHRS and CDR2 is YFSETQ in the germline V gene. For the CDR3, the DNA is TGCGCCAGCAGCTTGCGTGCGGGGGACACCATATATTTT. It translates to CASSLRAGDTIYF.

The chain is built from TRBV30 and TRBJ2-7, with 8 bases fitting TRBD1. This CDR3 is 11 amino acids long. The ends lost 4 bases at V and 6 bases at J; junction bases unmatched: 2. The V gene's germline CDR1 is GTSNPN and CDR2 SVGIG (reference sequence). The CDR3, as DNA: TGTGCCTGGATGGACAGGGTCGAGCAGTACTTC. It encodes CAWMDRVEQYF.

Only one count was recorded for this clone. This chain connects TRBV11-2 to TRBJ1-4, with 8 bases that match TRBD1. The CDR3 covers 15 residues. Germline assignment: CDR1 SGHAT and CDR2 FQNNGV. Trimming cost V 3 bases and J 5 bases; bases outside gene matches: 5. The CDR3: CASSFGDRTNEKLFF. CDR3 in DNA: TGTGCCAGCAGCTTCGGGGACAGGACAAATGAAAAACTGTTTTTT.

This chain uses TRBV15 with TRBJ1-3; D is uncertain. Between the trimmed V and J ends, which lost 0 bases and 1 base, there was a span of 16 bases. The CDR3 has 18 amino acids. Germline lookup yields CDR1 LNHNV and CDR2 YYDKDF (reference sequence). DNA for the CDR3: TGTGCCACCAGCAGAGACGACTACCTGGTACTGTCTGGAAACACCATATATTTT. This sequence encodes CATSRDDYLVLSGNTIYF.

About this clone: A read error may produce the germline difference seen at one junction end. This chain connects TRBV10-3 to TRBJ2-6; D may be TRBD1 (6 bases). The CDR3 is made up of 13 amino acids. CDR1 and CDR2 from the germline V gene are ENHRY and SYGVKD. The CDR3 DNA sequence: TGTGCCATCAGCCTAGAGGGGGTCAACGTCCTGACTTTC. Translated: CAISLEGVNVLTF.

The rearrangement links TRBV19 to TRBJ1-5, with 8 bases aligning to TRBD1. The CDR3 sequence is 16 residues long. Germline-derived CDR1 and CDR2 are LNHDA and SQIVND (reference sequence). Unmatched junction bases numbered 8, after V lost 0 bases and J lost 7 bases. The DNA of the CDR3 is TGTGCCAGTAGTATAGATGGGCAGGGGGCAAGGCAGCCCCAGCATTTT. Protein product: CASSIDGQGARQPQHF.

This chain links TRBV11-2 with TRBJ2-6; 9 bases line up with TRBD1. The length of the CDR3 is 18 residues. Germline V gives CDR1 SGHAT, CDR2 FQNNGV. Trimming took 5 bases from V and 0 from J; bases not matched to a gene: 8. The CDR3 sequence is CASSPRDRAYSGANVLTF. The CDR3 nucleotides are TGTGCCAGCAGCCCGAGGGACAGGGCTTACTCTGGGGCCAACGTCCTGACTTTC.

The chain is built from TRBV29-1 and TRBJ1-1; no clear D. V lost 8 bases and J lost 0, with 10 bases in between. Germline V gives CDR1 SQVTM, CDR2 ANQGSEA. This CDR3 has 12 residues. The CDR3 reads CSSGGMNTEAFF. CDR3 bases: TGCAGCTCGGGAGGGATGAACACTGAAGCTTTCTTT.

V and J are TRBV5-1 and TRBJ2-1; weak D call: TRBD2 (5 bases). Trimming took 6 bases from V and 8 from J, leaving 24 bases between them. The CDR3 is made up of 16 amino acids. CDR1 and CDR2 (germline): SGHRS, YFSETQ. CDR3 sequence reads: CASTDPGGLHPDEQFF. The CDR3 DNA is TGCGCCAGCACCGACCCGGGCGGACTTCATCCCGATGAGCAGTTCTTC.

This rearrangement joins TRBV7-8 to TRBJ1-2; maybe TRBD1 (6 bases). Trimming removed 5 bases from V and 3 bases from J, with 13 bases in between. CDR1 is SGHVS, CDR2 FQNEAQ, per germline. The CDR3 has 14 amino acids. The DNA of the CDR3 is TGTGCCAGCAGCCAGCTAGGACAGCACTATGGCTACACCTTC. It is translated as CASSQLGQHYGYTF.